Detailed here is one T cell receptor (beta chain). Its antigen is still unknown. Via MiXCR, TCRdb re-called the 5' RACE reads, giving one row per CDR3 protein. In the table there are hundreds of thousands of distinct CDR3 sequences, 9% to 15% of which are singletons. V lost 7 bases, J lost 6 bases, and 22 bases lay in between. The CDR3 extends over 15 amino acids. Per the germline V gene, CDR1 is DFQATT and CDR2 is SNEGSKA (reference sequence). These data are taken from a study of T cells after yellow fever vaccination. Broader study findings: When the response was secondary, it was weaker but reached its peak faster, day 5 versus 15.

The receptor comes from a young man who received the YFV17D yellow fever vaccine. The material sequenced was PBMCs, taken on the day of the yellow fever booster vaccination. V gene TRBV20-1 combines with J gene TRBJ2-1; TRBD2 is a possible D gene (6 bases). CDR3 amino acids: CSVPKRGWGGNEQFF. CDR3 nucleotide sequence: TGCAGTGTCCCAAAACGGGGCTGGGGAGGCAATGAGCAGTTCTTC.